The rows below give T cell receptor beta chains drawn from one sample of a study of T cells in localized non-small cell lung cancer. Assay used: immunoSEQ multiplex PCR; TCRdb lists only in-frame clones, some missing. In the table there are about 36,000 clones, around 88% of which are singletons. The sequencing used peripheral blood, collected before any cancer treatment. Every receptor here comes from a woman aged 40-75 years with stage I lung adenocarcinoma. The CDR3 runs from the conserved cysteine through the conserved F or W. A D gene is named only where the DNA matches it firmly. Expanded clones are given a class, and other clones once, few, many or no size at all.

.	TRBV2	.	TRBJ1-1	CASSVEGGTEAFF
TRBD1	TRBV2	.	TRBJ2-7	CASRGTGGAYEQYF
.	TRBV6-1	.	TRBJ1-2	CASSEWDGSYGYTF
.	TRBV7-8	.	TRBJ2-7	CASSPPQAYEQYF
.	TRBV29-1	.	TRBJ1-2	CSVKAIANYGYTF
.	TRBV28	few	TRBJ1-1	CASSLLQGGAFF
.	TRBV11-3	.	TRBJ1-2	CASSPLRGSYGYTF
.	TRBV28	.	TRBJ1-1	CASSLGSTGSSEAFF
.	TRBV6-5	.	TRBJ1-1	CASSYSARVDTEAFF
.	TRBV2	.	TRBJ1-1	CASTQGPNTEAFF
TRBD1	TRBV6-1	.	TRBJ1-2	CASSEALIQGAGGYTF
.	TRBV29-1	.	TRBJ2-3	CSVEWGPSTDTQYF
TRBD2	TRBV6-4	.	TRBJ2-1	CASSMGLAGNNEQFF
.	TRBV5-6	.	TRBJ2-5	CASTPFRGEGPQETQYF
.	TRBV2	.	TRBJ2-7	CASSESRGRSYEQYF
TRBD1	TRBV15	.	TRBJ1-5	CATSGGQGHNQPQHF
TRBD1	TRBV15	.	TRBJ2-5	CATSRLYRGEETQYF
TRBD1	TRBV2	.	TRBJ1-5	CASVREGQNNQPQHF
.	TRBV9	.	TRBJ2-3	CASSVGTGWNTDTQYF
.	TRBV11-2	once	TRBJ2-5	CASSLRGAGSETQYF
TRBD1	TRBV19	.	TRBJ2-7	CASSLGQGAYEQYF
.	TRBV19	.	TRBJ2-7	CASSSGRGRSYEQYF
TRBD2	TRBV5-6	.	TRBJ2-3	CASSFGLGTQYF
.	TRBV18	.	TRBJ1-2	CASSPGQGGGYTF
.	TRBV28	.	TRBJ1-5	CASSFGPYGGSNQPQHF
.	TRBV5-5	.	TRBJ2-3	CASSAPSSMGTQYF
.	TRBV7-2	.	TRBJ2-1	CASSANLHEQFF
TRBD2	TRBV29-1	.	TRBJ2-3	CSVAVSGGPDTQYF
TRBD2	TRBV11-2	.	TRBJ2-7	CASSRAGGQGYEQYF
.	TRBV12-1	.	TRBJ1-1	CASSLNEDSMNTEAFF
.	TRBV6-6	.	TRBJ1-4	CASSYIATNEKLFF
.	TRBV2	.	TRBJ2-1	CASGSRSSYNEQFF
.	TRBV5-1	.	TRBJ2-7	CASSRSGTSGDEQYF
TRBD1	TRBV27	.	TRBJ2-1	CASSYQGASYNEQFF
TRBD1	TRBV18	.	TRBJ1-1	CASSSLGTAGTEAFF
.	TRBV28	.	TRBJ1-3	CASSSRGWGPYGNTIYF
.	TRBV21-1	.	TRBJ1-5	CASSKAPTGVSNQPQHF
TRBD1	TRBV28	.	TRBJ1-5	CASTRTGGFQPQHF
.	TRBV19	.	TRBJ1-5	CASSIVFGQRGNQPQHF
.	TRBV2	.	TRBJ2-7	CASSVGRSEQYF